Following are 16 T cell receptor beta chains from one sample sequenced in a study of T cell responses to AZD1222 COVID-19 vaccine. The table came from immunoSEQ multiplex PCR; TCRdb's copy has only in-frame clones and leaves some out. The data contain 65,000 to 75,000 clones, around four fifths of them singletons. The sample in question was peripheral blood, obtained on day 0 of AZD1222 vaccination. These receptors all come from an adult in good health.

V usage is TRBV2 and J usage is TRBJ2-3, with no clear D. This CDR3 comprises 13 residues. V shed 8 bases and J shed 0 bases, with 9 bases lying between them. Per germline, CDR1 SNHLY and CDR2 FYNNEI. CDR3: CASFDISTDTQYF. CDR3 DNA sequence: TGTGCCAGCTTTGACATTAGCACAGATACGCAGTATTTT.

This clone appeared a single time. The rearrangement uses TRBV7-2 and TRBJ1-6; D may be TRBD1 (5 bases). In germline, CDR1 is SGHTA, CDR2 FQGNSA. This CDR3 is built from 13 residues. The V end lost 8 bases, the J end lost 7 bases, and 12 bases lay between the germline ends. Written as DNA, the CDR3 is TGTGCCAGCGGGACCCAGGGAAATTCACCCCTCCACTTT. Residues: CASGTQGNSPLHF.

J is TRBJ2-7 and V is TRBV11-2; tentatively, D is TRBD1 (6 bases). CDR1 and CDR2 (germline): SGHAT, FQNNGV. This CDR3 is built from 13 residues. The germline V and J ends were trimmed by 5 bases and 7 bases, with 15 bases remaining between them. CDR3 nucleotides: TGTGCCAGCAGCCCACAGGGCCTGGTGGAGCAGTACTTC. It yields the protein CASSPQGLVEQYF.

The chain employs TRBV7-9 and TRBJ2-1; D gene uncertain. The CDR3 is 13 amino acids. From germline, CDR1 is SEHNR and CDR2 FQNEAQ (reference sequence). The ends were cut back, 5 bases at V and 6 bases at J, with 11 bases in the middle. CDR3 sequence: CASSPSGPNEQFF. As DNA, the CDR3 is TGTGCCAGCAGCCCCTCTGGTCCCAATGAGCAGTTCTTC.

This sequence joins TRBV11-2 and TRBJ1-2, with 7 positions matching TRBD1. CDR1 is SGHAT, CDR2 FQNNGV, per germline. V shed 0 bases and J 4 bases; nucleotides not matched to a gene: 8. The CDR3 totals 16 residues. This chain's CDR3 is CASSLDRDSLSYGYTF. CDR3 DNA sequence: TGTGCCAGCAGCTTAGATCGGGACAGCCTGTCCTATGGCTACACCTTC. The full variable domain, its missing parts supplied by reference TRBV11-2 and TRBJ1-2, is EAGVAQSPRYKIIEKRQSVAFWCNPISGHATLYWYQQILGQGPKLLIQFQNNGVVDDSQLPKDRFSAERLKGVDSTLKIQPAKLEDSAVYLCASSLDRDSLSYGYTFGSGTRLTVV.

This clone has a count of ten or more. The chain combines TRBV10-2 with TRBJ2-2; possible D gene TRBD2, 5 bases. In germline, CDR1 is WSHSY, CDR2 SAAADI. The CDR3 extends over 17 amino acids. V lost 0 bases and J lost 6, with 17 bases in between. CDR3 nucleotides: TGCGCCAGCAGTGAGTCGGACGGACTTTTAGGCGCCGGGGAGCTGTTTTTT. As protein: CASSESDGLLGAGELFF.

CDR3 sequence (DNA): TGTGCCAGCAGCTCCCGGGCGGGCTCTCCGAACACTGAAGCTTTCTTT. Protein: CASSSRAGSPNTEAFF. The chain uses TRBV5-8 and TRBJ1-1; no clear D gene. Germline values: CDR1 SGHTS, CDR2 YDEGEE. V lost 3 bases, J lost 1 base, and 16 bases lay in between. The CDR3 is made up of 16 amino acids.

The chain uses TRBV10-1 and TRBJ1-1; D remains ambiguous. Germline lookup yields CDR1 WNHNN and CDR2 SYGVQD (reference sequence). This CDR3 contains 16 residues. Between the trimmed V and J ends, which lost 7 bases and 1 base, there was a span of 19 bases. The CDR3 region has the DNA TGCGCCAGCACCGCCCCCAGGTGCCCCCAGAACACTGAAGCTTTCTTT. It yields the protein CASTAPRCPQNTEAFF.

The gene calls are TRBV7-9 and TRBJ2-1; 10 bases match TRBD2. The CDR3 runs to 16 residues. V shed 5 bases, J shed 0 bases, and the junction held 4 bases outside the gene matches. CDR1 is SEHNR, CDR2 FQNEAQ, per germline (reference sequence). CDR3 in amino acids: CASSPLAGGSYNEQFF. The DNA for the CDR3 is TGTGCCAGCAGCCCATTAGCGGGGGGCTCCTACAATGAGCAGTTCTTC.

The chain has TRBV6-1 and TRBJ2-7; 7 bases match TRBD1. J was trimmed by 2 bases and V by 2 bases; bases with no gene match: 12. The CDR3 extends over 17 amino acids. Looked up from germline, CDR1 is MNHNS and CDR2 is SASEGT. The CDR3 protein is CASSEWDSPSFPYEQYF. The CDR3 DNA reads TGTGCCAGCAGTGAATGGGACAGCCCATCTTTCCCCTACGAGCAGTACTTC.

The chain is built from TRBV7-9 and TRBJ2-4, with TRBD2 identical over 8 bases. The CDR3 has 15 amino acids. Germline V lookup: CDR1 SEHNR, CDR2 FQNEAQ (reference sequence). After removal of 2 bases from V and 0 bases from J, the junction contained 0 bases not matched to a gene. CDR3 sequence (DNA): TGTGCCAGCAGCTTACGGGGGGGAGCCAAAAACATTCAGTACTTC. Translation: CASSLRGGAKNIQYF.

The rearrangement uses TRBV3-1 (or the pseudogene TRBV3-2) and TRBJ2-7; TRBD1 matches 7 bases. The CDR3 runs 11 residues. With V trimmed by 5 bases and J by 10 bases, 5 bases remained unmatched. Germline V gene lookup returns CDR1 LGHDT and CDR2 YNNKEL (reference sequence). CDR3 DNA: TGTGCCAGCAGCTCCACAGGGGCCCAGTACTTC. It encodes CASSSTGAQYF.

V is TRBV19 and J is TRBJ1-1; a weak D match, TRBD1 (6 bases). V was clipped by 5 bases and J by 11 bases, with 18 bases between them. The CDR3 is 13 amino acids. Looked up from germline, CDR1 is LNHDA and CDR2 is SQIVND (reference sequence). The CDR3 loop is CASSLSGAQGAFF. CDR3 nucleotides: TGTGCCAGTAGTTTATCGGGGGCCCAAGGGGCTTTCTTT. The full variable domain, rest sourced from reference TRBV19 and TRBJ1-1, is DGGITQSPKYLFRKEGQNVTLSCEQNLNHDAMYWYRQDPGQGLRLIYYSQIVNDFQKGDIAEGYSVSREKKESFPLTVTSAQKNPTAFYLCASSLSGAQGAFFGQGTRLTVV.

The V and J genes are TRBV30 and TRBJ1-6; D is ambiguous. V lost 2 bases, J lost 0 bases, and 14 bases lay in between. The germline V gene encodes CDR1 GTSNPN and CDR2 SVGIG (reference sequence). The CDR3 runs 17 residues. CDR3 sequence: CAWSRNLLSSYNSPLHF. The DNA of the CDR3 is TGTGCCTGGAGTCGGAACTTACTTAGCTCCTATAATTCACCCCTCCACTTT.

This rearrangement joins TRBV3-1 (or the pseudogene TRBV3-2) to TRBJ2-3; 10 positions match TRBD2. The CDR3 has 18 amino acids. Germline CDR1 reads LGHDT; CDR2 reads YNNKEL (reference sequence). With V trimmed by 0 bases and J by 6 bases, 12 bases remained unmatched. DNA for the CDR3: TGTGCCAGCAGCCAAGATTTAGGAAGCGGGGGGGCAGGGGATACGCAGTATTTT. It specifies CASSQDLGSGGAGDTQYF.

V is TRBV7-2 and J is TRBJ1-1; D call uncertain. Germline-derived CDR1 and CDR2 are SGHTA and FQGNSA. The CDR3 consists of 15 residues. V was cut by 6 bases and J by 2 bases, with 16 bases left in between. Here the CDR3 reads CASRSHLGRNTEAFF. CDR3 in DNA: TGTGCCAGCAGGTCGCACTTAGGGCGAAACACTGAAGCTTTCTTT.